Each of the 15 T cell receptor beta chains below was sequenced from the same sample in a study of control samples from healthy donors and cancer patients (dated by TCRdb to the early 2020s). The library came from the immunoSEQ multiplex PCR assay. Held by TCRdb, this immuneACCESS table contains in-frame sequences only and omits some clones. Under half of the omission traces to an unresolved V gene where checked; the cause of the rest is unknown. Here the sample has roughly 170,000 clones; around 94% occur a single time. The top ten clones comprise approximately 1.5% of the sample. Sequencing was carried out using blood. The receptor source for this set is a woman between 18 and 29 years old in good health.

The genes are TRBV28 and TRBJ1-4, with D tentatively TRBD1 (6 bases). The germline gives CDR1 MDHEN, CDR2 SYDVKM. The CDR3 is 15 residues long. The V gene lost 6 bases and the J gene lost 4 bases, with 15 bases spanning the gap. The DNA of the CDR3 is TGTGCCAGCAGGCTAGGGGGAGGGTATAATGAAAAACTGTTTTTT. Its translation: CASRLGGGYNEKLFF.

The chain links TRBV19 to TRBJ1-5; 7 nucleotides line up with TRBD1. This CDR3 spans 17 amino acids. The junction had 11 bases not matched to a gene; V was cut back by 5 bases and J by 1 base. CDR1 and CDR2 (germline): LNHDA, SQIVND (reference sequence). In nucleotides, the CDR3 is TGTGCCAGTAGTCGTCGACCTGGACAGGAGAGCAATCAGCCCCAGCATTTT. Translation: CASSRRPGQESNQPQHF.

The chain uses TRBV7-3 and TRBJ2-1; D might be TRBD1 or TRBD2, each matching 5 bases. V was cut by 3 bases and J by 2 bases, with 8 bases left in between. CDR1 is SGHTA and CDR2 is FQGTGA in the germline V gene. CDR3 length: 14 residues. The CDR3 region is CASSFRGAYNEQFF. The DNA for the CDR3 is TGTGCCAGCAGCTTTCGAGGGGCCTACAATGAGCAGTTCTTC.

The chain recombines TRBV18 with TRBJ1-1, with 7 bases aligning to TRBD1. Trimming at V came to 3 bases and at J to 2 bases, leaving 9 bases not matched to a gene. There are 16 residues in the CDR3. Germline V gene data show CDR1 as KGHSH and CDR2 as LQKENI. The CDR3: CASSPREGAHNTEAFF. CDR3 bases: TGTGCCAGCTCACCCCGTGAGGGGGCGCATAACACTGAAGCTTTCTTT.

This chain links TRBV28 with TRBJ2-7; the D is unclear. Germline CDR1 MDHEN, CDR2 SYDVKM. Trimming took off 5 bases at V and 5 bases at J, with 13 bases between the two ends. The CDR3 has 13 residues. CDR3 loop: CASSGLSMDEQYF. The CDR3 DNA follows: TGTGCCAGCAGTGGGCTTTCCATGGACGAGCAGTACTTC. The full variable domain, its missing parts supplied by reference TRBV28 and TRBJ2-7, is DVKVTQSSRYLVKRTGEKVFLECVQDMDHENMFWYRQDPGLGLRLIYFSYDVKMKEKGDIPEGYSVSREKKERFSLILESASTNQTSMYLCASSGLSMDEQYFGPGTRLTVT.

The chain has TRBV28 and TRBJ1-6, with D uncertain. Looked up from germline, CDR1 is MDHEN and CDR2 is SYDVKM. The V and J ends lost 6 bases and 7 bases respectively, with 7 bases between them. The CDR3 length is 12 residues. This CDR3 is CASRNTNSPLHF. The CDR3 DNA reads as TGTGCCAGCAGAAATACAAATTCACCCCTCCACTTT.

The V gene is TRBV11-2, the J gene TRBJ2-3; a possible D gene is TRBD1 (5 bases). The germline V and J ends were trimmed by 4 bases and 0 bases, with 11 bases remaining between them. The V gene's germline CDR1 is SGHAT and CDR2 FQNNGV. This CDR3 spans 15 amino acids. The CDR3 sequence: CASSWYRQSTDTQYF. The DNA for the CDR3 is TGTGCCAGCAGCTGGTATAGACAGAGCACAGATACGCAGTATTTT.

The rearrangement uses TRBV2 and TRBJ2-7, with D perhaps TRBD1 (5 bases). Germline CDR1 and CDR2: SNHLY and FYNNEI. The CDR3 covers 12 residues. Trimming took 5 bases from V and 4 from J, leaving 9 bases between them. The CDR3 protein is CASSRQGYEQYF. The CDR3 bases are TGTGCCAGCAGTCGTCAGGGTTACGAGCAGTACTTC.

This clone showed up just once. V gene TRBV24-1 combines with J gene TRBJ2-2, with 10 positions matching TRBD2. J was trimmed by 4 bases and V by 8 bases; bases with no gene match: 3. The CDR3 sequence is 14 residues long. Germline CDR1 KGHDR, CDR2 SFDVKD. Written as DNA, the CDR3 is TGTGCCACCAAGCCTAGCGGGGGCACCGGGGAGCTGTTTTTT. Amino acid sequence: CATKPSGGTGELFF.

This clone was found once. The CDR3 DNA reads TGTGCCAGCAGTCGCAAAGCCGGGACAGCCACCACTGAAGCTTTCTTT. It codes for CASSRKAGTATTEAFF. The gene calls are TRBV27 and TRBJ1-1, with TRBD1 matching 7 bases. Trimming cost V 5 bases and J 4 bases; bases outside gene matches: 13. There are 16 residues in the CDR3. Germline CDR1 MNHEY, CDR2 SMNVEV (reference sequence).

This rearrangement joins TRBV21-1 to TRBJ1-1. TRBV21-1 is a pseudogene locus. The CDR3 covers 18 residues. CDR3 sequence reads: CASSIRLGKVVMNTEAFF. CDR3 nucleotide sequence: TGTGCCAGCAGCATTAGATTGGGGAAGGTCGTCATGAACACTGAAGCTTTCTTT.

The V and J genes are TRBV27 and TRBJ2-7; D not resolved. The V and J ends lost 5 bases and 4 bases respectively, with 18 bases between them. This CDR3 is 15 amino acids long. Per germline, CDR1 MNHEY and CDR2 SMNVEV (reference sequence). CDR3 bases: TGTGCCAGCAGTCCGACTCTCGAGTTCGAGTACGAGCAGTACTTC. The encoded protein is CASSPTLEFEYEQYF.

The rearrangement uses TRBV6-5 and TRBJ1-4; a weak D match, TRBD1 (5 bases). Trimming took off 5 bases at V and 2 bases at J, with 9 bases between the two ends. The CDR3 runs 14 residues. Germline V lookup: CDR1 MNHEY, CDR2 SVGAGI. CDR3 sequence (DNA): TGTGCCAGCAGTCTCCGGGACACTAATGAAAAACTGTTTTTT. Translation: CASSLRDTNEKLFF.

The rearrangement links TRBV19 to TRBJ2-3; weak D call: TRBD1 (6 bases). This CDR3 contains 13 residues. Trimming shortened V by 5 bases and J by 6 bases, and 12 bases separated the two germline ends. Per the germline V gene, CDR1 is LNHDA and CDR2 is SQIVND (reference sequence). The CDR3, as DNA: TGTGCCAGTAGTCCCACGAGGGGGGATACGCAGTATTTT. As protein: CASSPTRGDTQYF.

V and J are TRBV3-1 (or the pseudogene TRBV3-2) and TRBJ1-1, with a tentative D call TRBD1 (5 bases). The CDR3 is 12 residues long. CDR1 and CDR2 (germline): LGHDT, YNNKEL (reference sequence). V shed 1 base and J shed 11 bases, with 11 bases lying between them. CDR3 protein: CASSQVGGDAFF. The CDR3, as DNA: TGTGCCAGCAGCCAAGTTGGGGGTGACGCTTTCTTT.